A selection of T cell receptor beta chains follows, all from one sample in a study of cytomegalovirus exposure and HLA in healthy donors. Repertoires were generated with immunoSEQ multiplex PCR, while TCRdb's copy carries only in-frame clones and drops some. This table has 95,000 to 120,000 clones, approximately 96% appearing once. The sequenced sample was PBMCs. The receptors come from a woman in her late teens or twenties in good health and CMV-seronegative. CDR3s include the opening cysteine and the closing phenylalanine or tryptophan. A D gene is named only where the DNA matches it firmly. A row's size may be missing; if present it is once, few, many or a size class.

CASSLTTTYEQYF TGTGCCAGCAGCTTAACGACAACCTACGAGCAGTACTTC TRBJ2-7 TRBV7-2 NA NA
CASSLWTGTDSYEQYF TGTGCCAGCAGCTTATGGACGGGGACAGATTCCTACGAGCAGTACTTC TRBJ2-7 TRBV7-8 NA TRBD1
CASSQEAGQSYEQYF TGCGCCAGCAGCCAAGAGGCGGGACAGAGCTACGAGCAGTACTTC TRBJ2-7 TRBV4-1 NA NA
CASSSGTVSTEAFF TGCGCCAGCAGCTCAGGGACAGTGAGTACTGAAGCTTTCTTT TRBJ1-1 TRBV5-1 NA TRBD1
CASRLRLWGGVDGYTF TGTGCCAGCAGGTTACGTCTTTGGGGGGGGGTTGATGGCTACACCTTC TRBJ1-2 TRBV27 NA NA
CASSQRLAIPGGELFF TGTGCCAGCAGCCAAAGACTAGCGATCCCGGGAGGGGAGCTGTTTTTT TRBJ2-2 TRBV7-2 NA TRBD2
CASSLGASGELFF TGTGCCAGCAGCCTGGGGGCGTCCGGGGAGCTGTTTTTT TRBJ2-2 TRBV7-9 once NA
CASSLDLDTDEQFF TGTGCCAGCAGCTTAGATCTCGATACGGATGAGCAGTTCTTC TRBJ2-1 TRBV7-9 NA NA
CASVRTSGNNEQFF TGTGCCAGCGTCAGGACTAGCGGAAACAATGAGCAGTTCTTC TRBJ2-1 TRBV7-9 NA TRBD2
CASSSFVSTDTQYF TGTGCCAGCAGCTCCTTCGTGAGCACAGATACGCAGTATTTT TRBJ2-3 TRBV5-6 NA NA
CASTRGSSYNEQFF TGTGCCAGCACCCGGGGTAGCTCCTACAATGAGCAGTTCTTC TRBJ2-1 TRBV27 NA NA
CASSFASGGTDTQYF TGTGCCAGCAGTTTCGCTAGCGGGGGGACAGATACGCAGTATTTT TRBJ2-3 TRBV28 NA TRBD2
CASSRGNTEAFF TGTGCCAGCAGCCGCGGGAACACTGAAGCTTTCTTT TRBJ1-1 TRBV6-5 NA NA
CASSPRVEYNEQFF TGTGCCAGCAGCCCCCGGGTAGAATACAATGAGCAGTTCTTC TRBJ2-1 TRBV4-2 NA NA
CASSPRTGGTGELFF TGTGCCAGCAGCCCCCGGACAGGGGGAACCGGGGAGCTGTTTTTT TRBJ2-2 TRBV14 NA TRBD1
CASSILLRGEQFF TGTGCCAGTAGTATATTGTTGAGGGGGGAGCAGTTCTTC TRBJ2-1 TRBV19 NA NA
CASSLGGGAGTEAFF TGTGCCAGCAGTTTGGGCGGGGGGGCAGGCACTGAAGCTTTCTTT TRBJ1-1 TRBV28 NA NA
CASTIGVAGVHEQYF TGTGCCAGCACCATAGGGGTGGCAGGGGTGCACGAGCAGTACTTC TRBJ2-7 TRBV28 NA NA
CASSPLAGGTTDTQYF TGTGCCAGCTCACCACTGGCGGGAGGAACCACAGATACGCAGTATTTT TRBJ2-3 TRBV18 NA TRBD2
CASSQGVGPGLDTQYF TGTGCCAGCAGCCAAGGGGTGGGGCCGGGACTAGATACGCAGTATTTT TRBJ2-3 TRBV14 NA NA
CASSFILPGAEGETQYF TGCGCCAGCAGCTTTATCCTCCCAGGGGCAGAGGGGGAGACCCAGTACTTC TRBJ2-5 TRBV5-1 NA NA
CASSQIPQSSYEQYF TGCGCCAGCAGCCAGATCCCCCAGTCATCCTACGAGCAGTACTTC TRBJ2-7 TRBV4-3 NA NA
CSVEYPTNRDRASTGELFF TGCAGCGTTGAATATCCGACCAACCGGGACAGGGCTTCCACCGGGGAGCTGTTTTTT TRBJ2-2 TRBV29-1 NA TRBD1
CASSLLGNTIYF TGTGCCAGCAGCTTACTAGGAAACACCATATATTTT TRBJ1-3 TRBV7-6 NA NA